The 26 T cell receptor beta chains in this list originate from one sample, sequenced in a study of blood T cell repertoires in COVID-19. Produced via immunoSEQ multiplex PCR; TCRdb's table is partial and in-frame only. The table records about 240,000 clones, about four fifths of them present only once. Sample: peripheral blood. These receptors were collected from an elderly woman with acute or convalescent COVID-19.

The chain has TRBV28 and TRBJ1-2, with a weak D call TRBD1 (5 bases). Germline V gene data show CDR1 as MDHEN and CDR2 as SYDVKM. V shed 6 bases and J shed 4 bases, with 9 bases lying between them. The CDR3 consists of 12 residues. CDR3 in DNA: TGTGCCAGCAGCGACAGCGTCTATGGCTACACCTTC. This encodes CASSDSVYGYTF.

This clone came up a few times. The chain combines TRBV3-1 (or the pseudogene TRBV3-2) with TRBJ1-3; D gene uncertain. Germline loops: CDR1 LGHDT, CDR2 YNNKEL (reference sequence). The CDR3 is 14 amino acids. Trimming took 4 bases from V and 0 from J, leaving 7 bases between them. The CDR3 here is CASSPSSSGNTIYF. The CDR3 nucleotides are TGTGCCAGCAGCCCATCCAGCTCTGGAAACACCATATATTTT.

J is TRBJ2-1 and V is TRBV6-5; unclear D gene. Trimming stripped 2 bases from V and 0 bases from J, with 8 bases between. Germline-derived CDR1 and CDR2 are MNHEY and SVGAGI. The CDR3 has 15 residues. The CDR3: CASSYLPSSYNEQFF. The CDR3 DNA is TGTGCCAGCAGTTACCTCCCGAGCTCCTACAATGAGCAGTTCTTC.

The chain employs TRBV18 and TRBJ1-3; D is unclear. Germline V gives CDR1 KGHSH, CDR2 LQKENI. V was cut by 2 bases and J by 4 bases, with 15 bases left in between. The CDR3 has 16 residues. In DNA form, the CDR3 reads TGTGCCAGCTCACCAACCCGGCAGGCGACAGGAAACACCATATATTTT. Translation: CASSPTRQATGNTIYF.

V is TRBV2 and J is TRBJ1-5; no clear D gene. Germline assignment: CDR1 SNHLY and CDR2 FYNNEI. This CDR3 is built from 13 residues. Between the trimmed V and J ends, which lost 8 bases and 0 bases, there was a span of 8 bases. Here the CDR3 DNA reads TGTGCCAGCCGCAGGTATAGCAATCAGCCCCAGCATTTT. Protein product: CASRRYSNQPQHF.

This clone was seen a few times. Other DNA sequences in the same sample also yield this CDR3. The chain carries TRBV6-1 and TRBJ2-7; 7 nucleotides agree with TRBD1. The CDR3 sequence is 13 residues long. V was clipped by 3 bases and J by 2 bases; unmatched bases: 1. Germline CDR1 reads MNHNS; CDR2 reads SASEGT. The CDR3 DNA sequence: TGTGCCAGCAGTGAGGGACAGACCTACGAGCAGTACTTC. It specifies CASSEGQTYEQYF.

A few counts support this clone. This chain joins TRBV2 and TRBJ1-5; tentatively, D is TRBD1 (5 bases). V was cut by 4 bases and J by 0 bases, with 10 bases left in between. The germline V gene encodes CDR1 SNHLY and CDR2 FYNNEI. The CDR3 has 15 residues. CDR3 nucleotide sequence: TGTGCCAGCAGTGGGGCAGGGCATAGCAATCAGCCCCAGCATTTT. It encodes CASSGAGHSNQPQHF.

The gene calls are TRBV10-2 and TRBJ1-6; D is perhaps TRBD1 (5 bases). V was clipped by 10 bases and J by 4 bases, with 8 bases between them. CDR1 is WSHSY and CDR2 is SAAADI in the germline V gene. The CDR3 is 12 amino acids. CDR3 coding DNA: TGCGCCACCGGGACTTATAATTCACCCCTCCACTTT. Encoded protein: CATGTYNSPLHF.

The V and J genes are TRBV7-3 and TRBJ2-3; D may be TRBD1 (6 bases). With 1 base removed from V and 3 bases from J, the gap between germline ends came to 11 bases. Germline values: CDR1 SGHTA, CDR2 FQGTGA. The CDR3 runs 15 residues. The CDR3 reads CASSLSRQGTDTQYF. The CDR3, as DNA: TGTGCCAGCAGCTTAAGTCGTCAGGGGACAGATACGCAGTATTTT.

The chain has TRBV7-8 and TRBJ1-2; possibly TRBD1 for D (6 bases). This CDR3 contains 14 residues. The germline CDR1 and CDR2 sequences are SGHVS and FQNEAQ. Trimming removed 5 bases from V and 8 bases from J, with 18 bases in between. The CDR3 DNA reads TGTGCCAGCAGCCACCTGGACAGCGCCAGGGGCTACACCTTC. The encoded protein is CASSHLDSARGYTF.

For this clone: Different DNA sequences within this sample yield the same CDR3. The rearrangement uses TRBV6-5 and TRBJ2-3; D unclear. Trimming shortened V by 6 bases and J by 1 base, and 8 bases separated the two germline ends. The CDR3 totals 13 residues. Germline V lookup: CDR1 MNHEY, CDR2 SVGAGI. DNA of the CDR3: TGTGCCAGCAGCCCCCCAGGCACAGATACGCAGTATTTT. Encoded protein: CASSPPGTDTQYF.

The rearrangement links TRBV30 to TRBJ2-3; D is possibly TRBD1 (6 bases). Germline V gene lookup returns CDR1 GTSNPN and CDR2 SVGIG (reference sequence). V lost 3 bases to trimming and J lost 3 bases, with 13 bases between them. CDR3 length: 14 residues. CDR3 in DNA: TGTGCCTGGAGCCTGGGACAAGAGACAGATACGCAGTATTTT. This gives the protein CAWSLGQETDTQYF. Full variable domain (missing parts from reference TRBV30 and TRBJ2-3): SQTIHQWPATLVQPVGSPLSLECTVEGTSNPNLYWYRQAAGRGLQLLFYSVGIGQISSEVPQNLSASRPQDRQFILSSKKLLLSDSGFYLCAWSLGQETDTQYFGPGTRLTVL.

CDR3 coding DNA: TGTGCCAGTGCTCAGGGACAGGCAGCAACTAATGAAAAACTGTTTTTT. Residues: CASAQGQAATNEKLFF. J is TRBJ1-4 and V is TRBV7-9; TRBD1 matches 8 bases. Germline V gives CDR1 SEHNR, CDR2 FQNEAQ (reference sequence). The CDR3 spans 16 residues. The ends lost 9 bases at V and 0 bases at J; junction bases unmatched: 9.

This chain links TRBV19 with TRBJ2-5; 7 nucleotides agree with TRBD1. Germline loops: CDR1 LNHDA, CDR2 SQIVND (reference sequence). The CDR3 is 13 amino acids. Trimming took 4 bases from V and 9 from J; bases not matched to a gene: 8. Here the CDR3 reads CASSRGGTFAQYF. CDR3 nucleotides: TGTGCCAGTAGTAGAGGGGGCACGTTTGCCCAGTACTTC.

This rearrangement joins TRBV3-1 (or the pseudogene TRBV3-2) to TRBJ1-6, with TRBD1 matching over 8 bases. Germline CDR1 LGHDT, CDR2 YNNKEL (reference sequence). The ends lost 4 bases at V and 7 bases at J; junction bases unmatched: 3. The CDR3 contains 14 residues. The CDR3 DNA reads as TGTGCCAGCAGCCCAGGACAGGGCAATTCACCCCTCCACTTT. Translated, it gives CASSPGQGNSPLHF.

The chain combines TRBV29-1 with TRBJ2-1; 7 nucleotides align to TRBD1. Looked up from germline, CDR1 is SQVTM and CDR2 is ANQGSEA. V gave up 6 bases and J gave up 7 bases; unmatched junction bases: 12. This CDR3 spans 14 amino acids. The CDR3 region has the DNA TGCAGCGTCATACAGGGGATCTCTCGGAATGAGCAGTTCTTC. It translates to CSVIQGISRNEQFF.

The CDR3 is CASSLPGYSDTGELFF. The DNA for the CDR3 is TGTGCCAGCAGCTTACCAGGGTATTCCGACACCGGGGAGCTGTTTTTT. The chain links TRBV7-9 to TRBJ2-2; D is possibly TRBD1 (5 bases). The length of the CDR3 is 16 residues. Germline V gene data show CDR1 as SEHNR and CDR2 as FQNEAQ (reference sequence). Deletions cut 2 bases from V and 3 bases from J, with 13 bases between. Using reference TRBV7-9 and TRBJ2-2 for the parts outside the CDR3, the full variable domain is DTGVSQNPRHKITKRGQNVTFRCDPISEHNRLYWYRQTLGQGPEFLTYFQNEAQLEKSRLLSDRFSAERPKGSFSTLEIQRTEQGDSAMYLCASSLPGYSDTGELFFGEGSRLTVL.

This chain links TRBV28 with TRBJ1-2; TRBD1 matches at 8 bases. The junction had 5 bases not matched to a gene; V was cut back by 6 bases and J by 2 bases. The CDR3 loop spans 14 amino acids. Germline CDR1 MDHEN, CDR2 SYDVKM. Here the CDR3 reads CASRDRAPNYGYTF. The CDR3 DNA sequence: TGTGCCAGCAGGGACAGGGCACCCAACTATGGCTACACCTTC.

The V call is TRBV7-8, the J call TRBJ1-6; 7 bases line up with TRBD1. This CDR3 spans 15 amino acids. Per germline, CDR1 SGHVS and CDR2 FQNEAQ. J lost 7 bases, V lost 1 base, and 4 bases had no gene match. The CDR3 nucleotides are TGTGCCAGCAGCTTAGAAACAGGGGTAAATTCACCCCTCCACTTT. Translation gives CASSLETGVNSPLHF.

The chain employs TRBV2 and TRBJ2-3; tentatively, D is TRBD1 (5 bases). The CDR3 is 15 residues long. Germline V lookup: CDR1 SNHLY, CDR2 FYNNEI. Between the trimmed V and J ends, which lost 4 bases and 2 bases, there was a span of 13 bases. For the CDR3, the DNA is TGTGCCAGCAGTGTGGGTAGGGGCTACACAGATACGCAGTATTTT. It encodes CASSVGRGYTDTQYF.

This clone has a count of ten or more. The chain carries TRBV10-3 and TRBJ2-1; TRBD2 agrees at 8 bases. The CDR3 is made up of 16 amino acids. V was pared by 4 bases and J by 7 bases, with 12 bases of the junction left unmatched. From germline, CDR1 is ENHRY and CDR2 SYGVKD. Written as DNA, the CDR3 is TGTGCCATCAGTGCTGCGGAGGGCGGGGGGAGGAATGAGCAGTTCTTC. Translation gives CAISAAEGGGRNEQFF.

The rearrangement links TRBV2 to TRBJ2-1; perhaps TRBD2 as D (6 bases). The CDR3 extends over 13 amino acids. V lost 7 bases and J lost 7, with 14 bases in between. Germline lookup yields CDR1 SNHLY and CDR2 FYNNEI. In nucleotides, the CDR3 is TGTGCCAGCAATGGTAGACGGGGGAATGAGCAGTTCTTC. It codes for CASNGRRGNEQFF.

The chain carries TRBV5-1 and TRBJ2-5; 11 bases fit TRBD2. CDR1 and CDR2 (germline): SGHRS, YFSETQ. V lost 4 bases, J lost 2 bases, and 10 bases stayed unmatched. The CDR3 covers 17 residues. Here the CDR3 DNA reads TGCGCCAGCAGCGAGGGTTCACTAGCGGGGGTTCAAGAGACCCAGTACTTC. Its translation is CASSEGSLAGVQETQYF.

The rearrangement links TRBV28 to TRBJ1-4; D gene unclear. In germline, CDR1 is MDHEN, CDR2 SYDVKM. Trimming removed 3 bases from V and 8 bases from J, with 10 bases in between. The CDR3 is 13 residues long. The DNA of the CDR3 is TGTGCCAGCAGTTTTGGCGGGGTGGAAAAACTGTTTTTT. It yields the protein CASSFGGVEKLFF.

V is TRBV10-3 and J is TRBJ2-6; 7 bases agree with TRBD2. V trimming: 0 bases; J trimming: 0 bases; junction bases outside the gene matches: 5. Germline V lookup: CDR1 ENHRY, CDR2 SYGVKD. This CDR3 has 18 residues. CDR3 nucleotide sequence: TGTGCCATCAGTGAGTCGACGGGGGGATCCTCTGGGGCCAACGTCCTGACTTTC. Translating gives CAISESTGGSSGANVLTF.

The rearrangement links TRBV9 to TRBJ2-3, with 11 bases that match TRBD2. V was clipped by 3 bases and J by 5 bases; unmatched bases: 20. The CDR3 contains 20 residues. Germline-derived CDR1 and CDR2 are SGDLS and YYNGEE. In nucleotides, the CDR3 is TGTGCCAGCAGCGCACCCGAGCTAGCGGGGGGCCCTGGGAAGGGAGATACGCAGTATTTT. Amino acid sequence: CASSAPELAGGPGKGDTQYF.